These 16 T cell receptor beta chains came from one sample sequenced in a study of T cells in localized non-small cell lung cancer. Assay used: immunoSEQ multiplex PCR; TCRdb lists only in-frame clones, some missing. The sample shows about 17,000 clones, over 70% of them seen only once. Specimen: peripheral blood, collected before any cancer treatment. The receptors originated from a male donor aged 60 or over with stage III lung adenocarcinoma.

The V and J genes are TRBV27 and TRBJ2-3; 9 bases fit TRBD2. With V trimmed by 7 bases and J by 1 base, 12 bases remained unmatched. Per the germline V gene, CDR1 is MNHEY and CDR2 is SMNVEV (reference sequence). The CDR3 spans 17 residues. The CDR3: CASKGLAVGLGTDTQYF. CDR3 in DNA: TGTGCCAGCAAGGGACTAGCAGTGGGGCTCGGCACAGATACGCAGTATTTT.

The chain carries TRBV9 and TRBJ2-5; D gene ambiguous. V lost 3 bases to trimming and J lost 3 bases, with 9 bases between them. From germline, CDR1 is SGDLS and CDR2 YYNGEE. CDR3 length: 13 residues. Written as DNA, the CDR3 is TGTGCCAGCAGCGGAACGAAGGAAGAGACCCAGTACTTC. Encoded protein: CASSGTKEETQYF.

Only one count was recorded for this clone. The V and J genes are TRBV7-9 and TRBJ2-3; perhaps TRBD1 as D (6 bases). Germline CDR1 and CDR2: SEHNR and FQNEAQ (reference sequence). V lost 8 bases and J lost 6, with 9 bases in between. The CDR3 extends over 11 amino acids. DNA of the CDR3: TGTGCCAGCTCTAGGGGGGATACGCAGTATTTT. It encodes CASSRGDTQYF.

The chain employs TRBV5-1 and TRBJ1-1; 8 bases are shared with TRBD1. The germline gives CDR1 SGHRS, CDR2 YFSETQ. CDR3 length: 16 amino acids. V gave up 2 bases and J gave up 0 bases; unmatched junction bases: 6. The CDR3 spells CASSFGTGGMNTEAFF. CDR3 coding DNA: TGCGCCAGCAGCTTCGGAACAGGGGGGATGAACACTGAAGCTTTCTTT.

CDR3 DNA sequence: TGTGCCAGCTCACCACCAGGGGGCCGTTTTGGCTACACCTTC. Encoded protein: CASSPPGGRFGYTF. This chain joins TRBV18 and TRBJ1-2; 7 positions agree with TRBD1. CDR1 is KGHSH, CDR2 LQKENI, per germline. Trimming took 0 bases from V and 7 from J; bases not matched to a gene: 5. The length of the CDR3 is 14 residues.

The chain couples TRBV2 to TRBJ2-2; D gene ambiguous. The CDR3 runs 15 residues. V lost 4 bases, J lost 5 bases, and 14 bases lay in between. Germline assignment: CDR1 SNHLY and CDR2 FYNNEI. Here the CDR3 DNA reads TGTGCCAGCAGTGTCGGGCAGGCCGGGACCGGGGAGCTGTTTTTT. Amino acid sequence: CASSVGQAGTGELFF.

This clone counts as medium-sized. The chain uses TRBV10-3 and TRBJ2-7, with 7 bases lining up with TRBD1. With 7 bases clipped from V and 3 bases from J, the junction kept 12 bases outside the gene matches. The CDR3 length is 15 residues. Germline CDR1 ENHRY, CDR2 SYGVKD. The CDR3 region is CAIKATGSSIYEQYF. CDR3 coding DNA: TGTGCCATCAAGGCGACAGGGTCATCTATCTACGAGCAGTACTTC.

V usage is TRBV27 and J usage is TRBJ1-5; the match to TRBD1 covers 8 bases. The CDR3 contains 14 residues. V lost 3 bases, J lost 7 bases, and 5 bases stayed unmatched. From germline, CDR1 is MNHEY and CDR2 SMNVEV (reference sequence). The CDR3, as DNA: TGTGCCAGCAGTTTCCAGGGGGCAGGGCAGCCCCAGCATTTT. It specifies CASSFQGAGQPQHF.

For the CDR3, the DNA is TGCAGTGCTTTGACTAGATTTGAGCAGTTCTTC. Residues: CSALTRFEQFF. The chain combines TRBV20-1 with TRBJ2-1; perhaps TRBD2 as D (6 bases). The CDR3 covers 11 residues. Trimming took 5 bases from V and 9 from J, leaving 11 bases between them. The germline V gene has CDR1 DFQATT and CDR2 SNEGSKA (reference sequence).

This clone appeared once. This chain links TRBV19 with TRBJ2-7, with 9 bases identical to TRBD1. From germline, CDR1 is LNHDA and CDR2 SQIVND (reference sequence). The CDR3 length is 15 residues. Trimming removed 5 bases from V and 1 base from J; junction bases left unmatched: 6. The CDR3 DNA follows: TGTGCCAGTAGTCATGACAGGGGGTATTCCTACGAGCAGTACTTC. This encodes CASSHDRGYSYEQYF. The whole variable domain, remainder taken from reference TRBV19 and TRBJ2-7, is DGGITQSPKYLFRKEGQNVTLSCEQNLNHDAMYWYRQDPGQGLRLIYYSQIVNDFQKGDIAEGYSVSREKKESFPLTVTSAQKNPTAFYLCASSHDRGYSYEQYFGPGTRLTVT.

The chain links TRBV5-1 to TRBJ1-2; no firm D call. In germline, CDR1 is SGHRS, CDR2 YFSETQ. This CDR3 spans 14 amino acids. The ends were cut back, 4 bases at V and 4 bases at J, with 14 bases in the middle. CDR3 DNA sequence: TGCGCCAGCAGCGAATTGGGAGTGGGCTATGGCTACACCTTC. Protein sequence: CASSELGVGYGYTF.

CDR3 loop: CASRSTGGRETQYF. In DNA form, the CDR3 reads TGTGCCAGCAGGTCGACAGGGGGCCGAGAGACCCAGTACTTC. This chain uses TRBV6-1 with TRBJ2-5; the match to TRBD1 covers 10 bases. The CDR3 length is 14 residues. The germline CDR1 and CDR2 sequences are MNHNS and SASEGT. The V gene end was trimmed by 6 bases and the J gene end by 4 bases; junction bases not matched to a gene: 5.

V gene TRBV5-1 combines with J gene TRBJ1-1; D is ambiguous. From germline, CDR1 is SGHRS and CDR2 YFSETQ. V gave up 2 bases and J gave up 4 bases, with 9 bases separating them. This CDR3 is built from 13 residues. The CDR3: CASSFKGGTEAFF. The CDR3 coding sequence is TGCGCCAGCAGCTTCAAGGGTGGCACTGAAGCTTTCTTT.

The rearrangement links TRBV7-9 to TRBJ1-1; 8 bases match TRBD1. With V trimmed by 5 bases and J by 0 bases, 8 bases remained unmatched. Germline V gene data show CDR1 as SEHNR and CDR2 as FQNEAQ (reference sequence). The CDR3 loop spans 16 amino acids. The CDR3 loop reads CASSPPRDRMNTEAFF. The DNA of the CDR3 is TGTGCCAGCAGCCCCCCCCGGGACAGGATGAACACTGAAGCTTTCTTT.

J is TRBJ2-1 and V is TRBV5-1; 9 bases fit TRBD2. Germline lookup yields CDR1 SGHRS and CDR2 YFSETQ. The CDR3 contains 15 residues. V gave up 4 bases and J gave up 13 bases; unmatched junction bases: 15. In DNA form, the CDR3 reads TGCGCCAGCAGCCCCGTGATAGCGGGGGAAGGAAAACAGTTCTTC. The encoded protein is CASSPVIAGEGKQFF.

V and J are TRBV27 and TRBJ2-7; 10 positions agree with TRBD1. Germline values: CDR1 MNHEY, CDR2 SMNVEV (reference sequence). This CDR3 comprises 16 residues. The J segment lost 4 bases and the V segment lost 4 bases, leaving 10 bases of the junction unmatched. CDR3 nucleotide sequence: TGTGCCAGCAGTTGGGATCGGCGGGACAGGGGTTACGAGCAGTACTTC. It encodes CASSWDRRDRGYEQYF.